This T cell receptor beta chain was recovered during a study of a mutant IDH1 vaccine in newly diagnosed glioma. Overall study context: Vaccine administration was initiated 4-6 weeks following radiotherapy alone, or with temozolomide cycles.

Profiling relied on immunoSEQ multiplex PCR, and the TCRdb table lists in-frame clones only, not all of them. The top ten clones hold 10% to 15% of a sample with about 50,000 clones, less than 80% of them seen once. The CDR3 runs 16 residues. J was trimmed by 2 bases and V by 0 bases; bases with no gene match: 3. Per the germline V gene, CDR1 is SGDLS and CDR2 is YYNGEE. A note on this clone: Its target is not known.

As to time point: week 35, safety follow-up. Each dose of the vaccine consisted of 300 ug of mutant IDH1 20-mer peptide, with topical imiquimod. Patients came in for eight vaccinations, in weeks 1, 3, 5, 7, 11, 15, 19 and 23. The gene calls are TRBV9 and TRBJ2-3; 10 bases line up with TRBD2. The receptor's source is a man aged 35 to 55 with glioma. The sequenced sample was PBMCs, obtained from a glioma patient whose treatment included an IDH1 peptide vaccine. Here the CDR3 reads CASSVGLAGATDTQYF. CDR3 bases: TGTGCCAGCAGCGTAGGTCTAGCGGGGGCCACAGATACGCAGTATTTT.